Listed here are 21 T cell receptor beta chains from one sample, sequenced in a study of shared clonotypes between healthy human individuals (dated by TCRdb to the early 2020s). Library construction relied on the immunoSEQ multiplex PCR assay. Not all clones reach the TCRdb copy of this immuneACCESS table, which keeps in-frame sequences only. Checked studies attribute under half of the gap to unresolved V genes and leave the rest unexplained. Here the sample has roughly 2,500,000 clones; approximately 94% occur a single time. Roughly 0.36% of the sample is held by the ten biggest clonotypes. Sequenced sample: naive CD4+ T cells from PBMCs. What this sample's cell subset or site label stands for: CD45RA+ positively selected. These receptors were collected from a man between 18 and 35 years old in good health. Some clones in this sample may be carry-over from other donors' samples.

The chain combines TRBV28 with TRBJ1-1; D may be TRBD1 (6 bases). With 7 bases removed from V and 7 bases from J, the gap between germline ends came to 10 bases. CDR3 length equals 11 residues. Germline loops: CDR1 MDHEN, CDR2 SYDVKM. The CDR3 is CASTLTGEAFF. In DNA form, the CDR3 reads TGTGCCAGCACCCTGACAGGTGAAGCTTTCTTT. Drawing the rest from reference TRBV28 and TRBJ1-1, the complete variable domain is DVKVTQSSRYLVKRTGEKVFLECVQDMDHENMFWYRQDPGLGLRLIYFSYDVKMKEKGDIPEGYSVSREKKERFSLILESASTNQTSMYLCASTLTGEAFFGQGTRLTVV.

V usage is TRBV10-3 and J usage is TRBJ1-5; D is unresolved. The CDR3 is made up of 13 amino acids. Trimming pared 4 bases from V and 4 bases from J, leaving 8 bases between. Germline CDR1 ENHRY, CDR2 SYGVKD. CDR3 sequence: CAISGSVNQPQHF. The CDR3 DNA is TGTGCCATCAGTGGGTCAGTGAATCAGCCCCAGCATTTT.

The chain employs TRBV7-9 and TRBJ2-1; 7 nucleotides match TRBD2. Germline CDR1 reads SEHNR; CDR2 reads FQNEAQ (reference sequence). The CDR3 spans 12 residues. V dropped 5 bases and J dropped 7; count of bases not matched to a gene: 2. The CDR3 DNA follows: TGTGCCAGCAGCGGACTAGTGAATGAGCAGTTCTTC. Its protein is CASSGLVNEQFF.

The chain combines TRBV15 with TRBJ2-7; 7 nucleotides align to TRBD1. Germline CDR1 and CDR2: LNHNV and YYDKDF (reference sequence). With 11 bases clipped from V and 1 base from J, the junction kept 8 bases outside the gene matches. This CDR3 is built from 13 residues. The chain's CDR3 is CASQRDRSYEQYF. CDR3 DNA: TGTGCCTCGCAGAGGGACAGATCCTACGAGCAGTACTTC.

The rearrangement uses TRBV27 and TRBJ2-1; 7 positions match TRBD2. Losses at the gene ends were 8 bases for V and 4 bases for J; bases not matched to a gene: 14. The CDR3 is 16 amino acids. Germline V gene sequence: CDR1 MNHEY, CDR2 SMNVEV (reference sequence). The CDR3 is CASRPRLADRYNEQFF. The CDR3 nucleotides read TGTGCCAGCCGCCCTCGACTAGCAGACAGATACAATGAGCAGTTCTTC.

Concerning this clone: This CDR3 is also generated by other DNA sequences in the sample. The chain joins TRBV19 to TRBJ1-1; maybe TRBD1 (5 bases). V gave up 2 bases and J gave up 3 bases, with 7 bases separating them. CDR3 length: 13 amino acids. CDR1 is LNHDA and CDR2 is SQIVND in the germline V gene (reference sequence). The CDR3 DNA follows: TGTGCCAGTAGTATACGCAGGGACACTGAAGCTTTCTTT. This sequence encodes CASSIRRDTEAFF.

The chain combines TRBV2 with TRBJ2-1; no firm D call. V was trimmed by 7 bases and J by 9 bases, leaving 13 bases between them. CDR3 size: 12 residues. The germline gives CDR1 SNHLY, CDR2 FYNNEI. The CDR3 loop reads CASTTGPPEQFF. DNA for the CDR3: TGTGCCAGCACTACCGGCCCCCCTGAGCAGTTCTTC.

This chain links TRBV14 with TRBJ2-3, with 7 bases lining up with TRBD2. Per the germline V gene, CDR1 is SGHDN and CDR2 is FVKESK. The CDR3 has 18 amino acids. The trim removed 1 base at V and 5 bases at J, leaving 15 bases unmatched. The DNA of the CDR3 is TGTGCCAGCAGCCAAGTGTGGCCAGCGGGGACCGCAGGAGATACGCAGTATTTT. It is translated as CASSQVWPAGTAGDTQYF.

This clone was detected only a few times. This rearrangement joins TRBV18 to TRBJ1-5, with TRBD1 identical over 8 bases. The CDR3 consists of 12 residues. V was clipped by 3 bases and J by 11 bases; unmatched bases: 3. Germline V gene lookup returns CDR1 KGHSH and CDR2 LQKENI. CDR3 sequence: CASSPDRVAQHF. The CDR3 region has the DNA TGTGCCAGCTCACCGGACAGGGTGGCCCAGCATTTT.

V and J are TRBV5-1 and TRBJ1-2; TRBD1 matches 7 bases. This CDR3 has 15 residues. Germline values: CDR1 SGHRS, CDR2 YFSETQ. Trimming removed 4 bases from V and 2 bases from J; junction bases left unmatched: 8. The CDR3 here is CASSKGTARNYGYTF. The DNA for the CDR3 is TGCGCCAGCAGCAAGGGGACAGCCCGGAACTATGGCTACACCTTC.

CDR3 DNA sequence: TGTGCCAGCAGCTCTCCACGGGGCACAGTCGAGAATTCACCCCTCCACTTT. It encodes CASSSPRGTVENSPLHF. The V gene is TRBV11-2, the J gene TRBJ1-6; TRBD1 might be the D (5 bases). V was cut by 4 bases and J by 7 bases, with 20 bases left in between. The CDR3 is made up of 17 amino acids. The V gene's germline CDR1 is SGHAT and CDR2 FQNNGV. The whole variable domain, remainder taken from reference TRBV11-2 and TRBJ1-6, is EAGVAQSPRYKIIEKRQSVAFWCNPISGHATLYWYQQILGQGPKLLIQFQNNGVVDDSQLPKDRFSAERLKGVDSTLKIQPAKLEDSAVYLCASSSPRGTVENSPLHFGNGTRLTVT.

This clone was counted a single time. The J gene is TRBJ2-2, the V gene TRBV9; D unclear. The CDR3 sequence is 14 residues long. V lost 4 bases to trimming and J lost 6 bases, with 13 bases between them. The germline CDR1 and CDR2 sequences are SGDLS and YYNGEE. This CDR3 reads CASSPRGGPGELFF. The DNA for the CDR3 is TGTGCCAGCAGCCCCCGCGGCGGCCCCGGGGAGCTGTTTTTT.

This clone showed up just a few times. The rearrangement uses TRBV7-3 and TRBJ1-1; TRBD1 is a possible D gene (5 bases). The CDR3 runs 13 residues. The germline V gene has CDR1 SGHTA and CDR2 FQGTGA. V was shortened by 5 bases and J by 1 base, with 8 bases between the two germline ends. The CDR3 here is CASSTGQNTEAFF. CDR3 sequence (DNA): TGTGCCAGCAGCACCGGACAGAACACTGAAGCTTTCTTT.

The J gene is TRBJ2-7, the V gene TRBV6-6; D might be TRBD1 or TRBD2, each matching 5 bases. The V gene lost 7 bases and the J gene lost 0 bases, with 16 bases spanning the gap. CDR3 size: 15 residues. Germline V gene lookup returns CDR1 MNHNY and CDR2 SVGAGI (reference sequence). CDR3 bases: TGTGCCAGCACTGGGGGACCGACCTTCTCCTACGAGCAGTACTTC. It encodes CASTGGPTFSYEQYF.

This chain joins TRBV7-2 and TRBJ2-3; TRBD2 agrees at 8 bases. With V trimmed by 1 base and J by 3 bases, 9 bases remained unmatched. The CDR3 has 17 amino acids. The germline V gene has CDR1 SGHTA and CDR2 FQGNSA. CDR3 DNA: TGTGCCAGCAGCTTAGACAGCCGCGGGAGGATAACAGATACGCAGTATTTT. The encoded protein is CASSLDSRGRITDTQYF. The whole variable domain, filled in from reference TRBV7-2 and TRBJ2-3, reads GAGVSQSPSNKVTEKGKDVELRCDPISGHTALYWYRQSLGQGLEFLIYFQGNSAPDKSGLPSDRFSAERTGGSVSTLTIQRTQQEDSAVYLCASSLDSRGRITDTQYFGPGTRLTVL.

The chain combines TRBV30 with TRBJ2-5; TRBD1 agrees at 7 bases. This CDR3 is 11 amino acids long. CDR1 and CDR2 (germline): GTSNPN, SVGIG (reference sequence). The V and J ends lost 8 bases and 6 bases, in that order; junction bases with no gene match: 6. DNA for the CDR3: TGTGCCATGACAGGGCCGAAGACCCAGTACTTC. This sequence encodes CAMTGPKTQYF.

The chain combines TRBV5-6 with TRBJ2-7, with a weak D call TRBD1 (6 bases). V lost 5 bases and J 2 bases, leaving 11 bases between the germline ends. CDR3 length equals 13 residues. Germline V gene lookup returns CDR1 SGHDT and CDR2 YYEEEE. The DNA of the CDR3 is TGTGCCAGCAGAAAACAGGGAACCTACGAGCAGTACTTC. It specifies CASRKQGTYEQYF.

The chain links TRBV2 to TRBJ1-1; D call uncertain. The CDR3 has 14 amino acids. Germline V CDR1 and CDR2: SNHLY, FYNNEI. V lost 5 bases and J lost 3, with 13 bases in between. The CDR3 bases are TGTGCCAGCAGTACTACAAGAAGGGACACTGAAGCTTTCTTT. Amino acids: CASSTTRRDTEAFF.

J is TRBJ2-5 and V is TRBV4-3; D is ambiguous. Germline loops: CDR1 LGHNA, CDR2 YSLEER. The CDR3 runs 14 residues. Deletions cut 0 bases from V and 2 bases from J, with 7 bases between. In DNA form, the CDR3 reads TGCGCCAGCAGCCAAGATCCCCGGCAAGAGACCCAGTACTTC. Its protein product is CASSQDPRQETQYF.

The CDR3 loop reads CASSLRDYFPYEQYF. As DNA, the CDR3 is TGTGCCAGCAGCCTCAGGGACTACTTTCCTTACGAGCAGTACTTC. The J gene is TRBJ2-7, the V gene TRBV9, with 7 positions matching TRBD2. CDR3 size: 15 residues. In germline, CDR1 is SGDLS, CDR2 YYNGEE. The V and J ends lost 4 bases and 4 bases, in that order; junction bases with no gene match: 11.

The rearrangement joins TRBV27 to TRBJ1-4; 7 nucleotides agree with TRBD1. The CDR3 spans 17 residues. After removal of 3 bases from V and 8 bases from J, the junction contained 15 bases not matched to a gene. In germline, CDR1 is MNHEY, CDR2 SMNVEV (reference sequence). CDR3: CASSFFRGQDLREKLFF. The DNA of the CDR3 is TGTGCCAGCAGTTTCTTTAGGGGGCAGGACCTTAGGGAAAAACTGTTTTTT. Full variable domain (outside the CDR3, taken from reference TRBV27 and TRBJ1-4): EAQVTQNPRYLITVTGKKLTVTCSQNMNHEYMSWYRQDPGLGLRQIYYSMNVEVTDKGDVPEGYKVSRKEKRNFPLILESPSPNQTSLYFCASSFFRGQDLREKLFFGSGTQLSVL.